This note documents a single TCR beta chain sequence. This table comes from immunoSEQ multiplex PCR, and its TCRdb copy is limited to in-frame clones, with some not included. The sample yields 150,000 to 200,000 clones, 88% seen once. The sample belongs to a study of cytomegalovirus exposure and HLA in healthy donors. Study at large: The 100 to 150 validation repertoires and the approximately 630 first-cohort repertoires shared a platform, a later analysis reported.

The CDR3 consists of 15 residues. Trimming shortened V by 7 bases and J by 0 bases, and 16 bases separated the two germline ends. Per the germline V gene, CDR1 is SGHRS and CDR2 is YFSETQ. This chain joins TRBV5-1 and TRBJ1-2; D may be TRBD1 (5 bases). The clonotype originates from a man between 18 and 35 years old in good health and CMV-seronegative. The source material was PBMCs. CDR3 residues: CASLSTPGTNYGYTF. CDR3 nucleotides: TGCGCCAGCCTGTCTACCCCAGGGACTAACTATGGCTACACCTTC.